The 30 T cell receptor beta chains reported below all come from one sample, sequenced in a study of T cells expressing NK-cell markers. TCRdb reanalyzed the 5' RACE reads and collapses them to one entry per CDR3 protein, without DNA. The sample table includes about 150,000 distinct CDR3 sequences. Sequencing used blood T cells: a sorted CD56 or NKG2C T cell subset, CD4+ or CD8+ T cells, or bulk PBMC T cells (not recorded which). These TCRs come from a woman in her 50s in good health.

The rearrangement joins TRBV24-1 to TRBJ2-1; TCRdb calls TRBD2, which cannot be checked without DNA. This CDR3 contains 15 residues. The germline gives CDR1 KGHDR, CDR2 SFDVKD. CDR3 amino acids: CATSDPWEGRGLQFF.

The chain recombines TRBV7-2 with TRBJ1-4; TCRdb calls TRBD1, which cannot be checked without DNA. Germline V gene sequence: CDR1 SGHTA, CDR2 FQGNSA. The CDR3 consists of 15 residues. The CDR3 sequence is CASSFFTAGDEKLFF.

The chain carries TRBV28 and TRBJ2-5; the D call from TCRdb, TRBD1, cannot be confirmed without DNA. The CDR3 is made up of 14 amino acids. The V gene's germline CDR1 is MDHEN and CDR2 SYDVKM. CDR3 loop: CASSPDRGRETQYF.

This sequence joins TRBV19 and TRBJ2-1; with no DNA, the TCRdb D assignment of TRBD2 cannot be verified. There are 15 residues in the CDR3. CDR1 LNHDA and CDR2 SQIVND come from the germline V gene (reference sequence). CDR3 sequence reads: CASTALGEEANEQFF.

The chain employs TRBV7-9 and TRBJ2-7. This CDR3 comprises 13 residues. Germline V gene sequence: CDR1 SEHNR, CDR2 FQNEAQ (reference sequence). CDR3 amino acids: CASSLRGSYEQYF.

The J gene is TRBJ2-3, the V gene TRBV12-3 or TRBV12-4. This CDR3 has 13 residues. The CDR3 protein is CAIDGRYTDTQYF.

This chain links TRBV29-1 with TRBJ2-6; TCRdb picks TRBD1, but there is no DNA to check that call. The germline V gene has CDR1 SQVTM and CDR2 ANQGSEA. This CDR3 has 16 amino acids. CDR3 region: CSVGGDSYSGANVLTF. Looking up the rest from reference TRBV29-1 and TRBJ2-6 gives the full variable domain: SAVISQKPSRDICQRGTSLTIQCQVDSQVTMMFWYRQQPGQSLTLIATANQGSEATYESGFVIDKFPISRPNLTFSTLTVSNMSPEDSSIYLCSVGGDSYSGANVLTFGAGSRLTVL.

J is TRBJ2-5 and V is TRBV24-1. The V gene's germline CDR1 is KGHDR and CDR2 SFDVKD. CDR3 length: 13 residues. Here the CDR3 reads CATRETNQETQYF.

The chain uses TRBV6-1 and TRBJ2-1; with no DNA, the TCRdb D assignment of TRBD1 cannot be verified. Per germline, CDR1 MNHNS and CDR2 SASEGT. The CDR3 contains 16 residues. The CDR3 here is CASSGFGAGLSNEQFF.

The chain couples TRBV12-3 or TRBV12-4 to TRBJ2-1. The length of the CDR3 is 12 residues. CDR3 protein: CASSNTRDEQFF.

The chain links TRBV9 to TRBJ1-1; TCRdb designates TRBD1, a call that cannot be tested without DNA. Germline V gene lookup returns CDR1 SGDLS and CDR2 YYNGEE. There are 13 residues in the CDR3. This chain's CDR3 is CASSAGTGLEAFF. The variable domain in full, with the rest retrieved from reference TRBV9 and TRBJ1-1, is DSGVTQTPKHLITATGQRVTLRCSPRSGDLSVYWYQQSLDQGLQFLIQYYNGEERAKGNILERFSAQQFPDLHSELNLSSLELGDSALYFCASSAGTGLEAFFGQGTRLTVV.

V is TRBV4-1 and J is TRBJ2-7; the TCRdb D gene call, TRBD2, has no DNA to confirm it. The germline CDR1 and CDR2 sequences are MGHRA and YSYEKL. The CDR3 totals 16 residues. This chain's CDR3 is CASSQLLAGGDYEQYF.

The chain uses TRBV27 and TRBJ2-1; no DNA is available, so the TRBD1 call from TCRdb remains unchecked. Germline CDR1 reads MNHEY; CDR2 reads SMNVEV (reference sequence). The CDR3 covers 12 residues. The CDR3 loop is CASSSGQAFQFF.

The chain carries TRBV10-3 and TRBJ2-2; as DNA is missing, the TRBD2 call by TCRdb cannot be tested. Germline CDR1 is ENHRY and CDR2 is SYGVKD. There are 15 residues in the CDR3. The chain's CDR3 is CAISIATLGAGELFF.

The CDR3 sequence: CASSSSDGSYTDTQYF. The chain carries TRBV7-9 and TRBJ2-3; as DNA is missing, the TRBD1 call by TCRdb cannot be tested. Germline CDR1 SEHNR, CDR2 FQNEAQ (reference sequence). The CDR3 is made up of 16 amino acids.

The V gene is TRBV11-2, the J gene TRBJ2-7; the TCRdb D gene call, TRBD2, has no DNA to confirm it. Germline values: CDR1 SGHAT, CDR2 FQNNGV. The CDR3 covers 17 residues. The CDR3 loop reads CASGGQGWTSGPYEQYF.

The chain carries TRBV5-1 and TRBJ2-5; without DNA, the TCRdb call of TRBD2 cannot be checked. Germline V gives CDR1 SGHRS, CDR2 YFSETQ. CDR3 length: 17 amino acids. CDR3 loop: CASSTSWGSVRQETQYF. Filled out from reference TRBV5-1 and TRBJ2-5, the complete variable domain reads KAGVTQTPRYLIKTRGQQVTLSCSPISGHRSVSWYQQTPGQGLQFLFEYFSETQRNKGNFPGRFSGRQFSNSRSEMNVSTLELGDSALYLCASSTSWGSVRQETQYFGPGTRLLVL.

This sequence joins TRBV10-3 and TRBJ1-2. The CDR3 is 14 residues long. Germline V CDR1 and CDR2: ENHRY, SYGVKD. The CDR3 sequence is CAISPSRVDYGYTF.

The J gene is TRBJ2-1, the V gene TRBV4-1; as DNA is missing, the TRBD2 call by TCRdb cannot be tested. The CDR3 length is 15 residues. Germline CDR1 is MGHRA and CDR2 is YSYEKL. The CDR3 loop reads CASSLSGSTTDEQFF.

This rearrangement joins TRBV20-1 to TRBJ1-1. Germline values: CDR1 DFQATT, CDR2 SNEGSKA (reference sequence). This CDR3 spans 14 amino acids. The CDR3 sequence is CSAREKGTNTEAFF.

V is TRBV3-1 and J is TRBJ2-2; TCRdb outputs TRBD1, but without DNA this stays unchecked. CDR1 and CDR2 (germline): LGHDT, YNNKEL (reference sequence). The CDR3 sequence is 15 residues long. The CDR3 loop is CASSQDDRAPGELFF.

CDR3 protein: CASSLGGQDKQFF. The rearrangement joins TRBV13 to TRBJ2-1; TCRdb picks TRBD1, but there is no DNA to check that call. In germline, CDR1 is PRHDT, CDR2 FYEKMQ (reference sequence). CDR3 size: 13 residues.

The V and J genes are TRBV7-9 and TRBJ1-1. This CDR3 has 15 residues. Germline V CDR1 and CDR2: SEHNR, FQNEAQ (reference sequence). CDR3 residues: CASSPLRGMNTEAFF.

The chain recombines TRBV28 with TRBJ1-3; TCRdb calls TRBD1, which cannot be checked without DNA. The CDR3 extends over 15 amino acids. Germline values: CDR1 MDHEN, CDR2 SYDVKM. CDR3 loop: CASTLAAGAGNTIYF.

The CDR3 region is CASSDADRSTKQYF. The gene calls are TRBV21-1 and TRBJ2-7; no DNA is available, so the TRBD1 call from TCRdb remains unchecked. TRBV21-1 has pseudogene status. The CDR3 has 14 amino acids.

The gene calls are TRBV5-6 and TRBJ2-1; TCRdb selects TRBD1, and the lack of DNA leaves this call unchecked. CDR1 is SGHDT and CDR2 is YYEEEE in the germline V gene. The CDR3 totals 11 residues. The CDR3 protein is CASSGVSEQFF. The full variable domain, rest sourced from reference TRBV5-6 and TRBJ2-1, is DAGVTQSPTHLIKTRGQQVTLRCSPKSGHDTVSWYQQALGQGPQFIFQYYEEEERQRGNFPDRFSGHQFPNYSSELNVNALLLGDSALYLCASSGVSEQFFGPGTRLTVL.

This rearrangement joins TRBV4-1 to TRBJ2-1. Per the germline V gene, CDR1 is MGHRA and CDR2 is YSYEKL. The CDR3 has 12 residues. The CDR3 loop is CASSQGQSEQFF.

This sequence joins TRBV12-5 and TRBJ1-1. CDR1 is LGHNT, CDR2 FRNRAP, per germline. The CDR3 consists of 11 residues. The chain's CDR3 is CASGEGTEAFF.

V usage is TRBV7-9 and J usage is TRBJ2-3. CDR1 and CDR2 (germline): SEHNR, FQNEAQ (reference sequence). The CDR3 has 12 amino acids. This chain's CDR3 is CASSLAADTQYF. Drawing the rest from reference TRBV7-9 and TRBJ2-3, the complete variable domain is DTGVSQNPRHKITKRGQNVTFRCDPISEHNRLYWYRQTLGQGPEFLTYFQNEAQLEKSRLLSDRFSAERPKGSFSTLEIQRTEQGDSAMYLCASSLAADTQYFGPGTRLTVL.

This chain joins TRBV12-3 or TRBV12-4 and TRBJ2-2; TCRdb's D gene call, TRBD1, goes unchecked for lack of DNA. This CDR3 has 13 amino acids. The CDR3 loop reads CASTYRVAGELFF.